What follows describes a single TCR beta chain. In each sample, at least 6.5 million PBMCs were isolated. The sample comes from a study of blood T cells in healthy people across ages. Trimming cost V 4 bases and J 3 bases; bases outside gene matches: 3. Germline values: CDR1 ENHRY, CDR2 SYGVKD. This CDR3 has 15 residues. A second PCR, run for roughly 7 to 12 cycles, used a sample-barcoded 5' primer plus a J-beta primer mix. Each CDR3 protein gets one entry after TCRdb re-called the 5' RACE reads with MiXCR. The data contain 1.5 million to 2 million distinct CDR3 sequences, around half of them seen just once; the ten biggest clones take up approximately 2.1%.

Material: blood. This clonotype was sampled from a middle-aged woman in good health. The V call is TRBV10-3, the J call TRBJ2-3; 11 positions match TRBD2. The CDR3 DNA reads TGTGCCATCAGTGCAACTAGCGGGGGTACAGATACGCAGTATTTT. Protein sequence: CAISATSGGTDTQYF.